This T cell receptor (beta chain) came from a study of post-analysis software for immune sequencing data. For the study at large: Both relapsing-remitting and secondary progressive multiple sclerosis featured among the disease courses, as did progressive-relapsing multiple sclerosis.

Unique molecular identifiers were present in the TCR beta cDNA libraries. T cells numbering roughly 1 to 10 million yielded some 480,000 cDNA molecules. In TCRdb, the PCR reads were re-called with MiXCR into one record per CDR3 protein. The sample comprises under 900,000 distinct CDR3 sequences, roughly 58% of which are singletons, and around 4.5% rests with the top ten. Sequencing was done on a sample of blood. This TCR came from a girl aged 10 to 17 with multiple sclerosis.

This CDR3 is CASSRLAGASYEQYF. Written as DNA, the CDR3 is TGTGCCAGCAGTCGTCTAGCGGGAGCATCCTACGAGCAGTACTTC. The V call is TRBV6-5, the J call TRBJ2-7; 10 bases are shared with TRBD2. Germline-derived CDR1 and CDR2 are MNHEY and SVGAGI. The CDR3 covers 15 residues. After removal of 5 bases from V and 1 base from J, the junction contained 5 bases not matched to a gene.